These T cell receptor beta chains were read from a single sample in a study of cytomegalovirus exposure and HLA in healthy donors. This table comes from immunoSEQ multiplex PCR, and its TCRdb copy is limited to in-frame clones, with some not included. The sample has about 130,000 clones, about 80% seen once. Material: PBMCs. The source of these receptors is a woman in her fifties or sixties in good health and CMV-seronegative. The conserved cysteine and the conserved F or W are not part of the CDR3 here. The order of the fields is V gene, CDR3 length, clone size, CDR3 protein. Only part of the rows carry a size: once, few, many, or a class if the clone is expanded.

TRBV7-2,14,-,ASSPWGGGPGETQY
TRBV7-2,14,once,ASSLSTSGSAGELF
TRBV27,14,few,ASSPGQLYMNTEAF
TRBV28,15,-,ASSTWQASSYNSPLH
TRBV28,12,once,ASSLGLAKNIQY
TRBV27,10,-,ASMGPTGELF
TRBV6-6,14,-,ASSGTSGSQYNEQF
TRBV9,16,-,ASSVVSSGEGLDTEAF
TRBV30,13,-,AWSPGEGATYEQY
TRBV11-2,11,-,ASSLAGGHEQY
TRBV18,13,-,ASSPVPFLNYGYT
TRBV19,13,-,ASSIYRALTGELF
TRBV6-1,13,-,ASSEIAGTATEAF
TRBV5-1,15,-,ASSRGTSGLSYNEQF
TRBV27,11,-,ASTPTGNTEAF
TRBV19,10,-,ASTSQGSEAF
TRBV5-8,12,-,ASSIGQANTEAF
TRBV11-2,12,few,ASSLQVSGNTIY
TRBV14,11,-,ASSQVTGGGYT
TRBV7-9,13,-,SSSQRQGWDTEAF
TRBV7-3,12,once,ASSLLREGDTQY
TRBV19,12,-,ASSSSFRVHEQF
TRBV19,10,few,ASSRVGEPQH
TRBV21-1,18,-,ASSKVSRIRLVGLYNEQF
TRBV11-2,13,-,ASSLEGGYTGELF
TRBV7-2,12,-,ASSLGGQNYGYT
TRBV5-4,13,-,ASSLAWDSAYGYT
TRBV5-4,13,-,ASSIKTGEGEKLF
TRBV7-9,13,-,ASSLPDTRSYEQY
TRBV2,13,-,ASKVTGAHNQPQH
TRBV6-4,12,once,ASSLAGGTDTQY
TRBV6-6,13,once,ASSSGEGPAGELF
TRBV4-1,17,-,ASSQDPGAGGSRAETQY
TRBV14,10,-,ASRRRGTEAF
TRBV6-5,13,-,ASSYSGQNTGELF
TRBV27,14,-,ASSLKRDYFYNEQF
TRBV18,14,few,ASSPGLARTIYEQY
TRBV28,13,-,ASSFSGTGGAFRY
TRBV6-6,14,-,ASSRPSGTSTDTQY
TRBV7-9,12,few,ASSLGQGGYEQY
TRBV7-9,11,-,AIELAVQETQY
TRBV20-1,9,-,SARLDYEQY
TRBV19,13,-,ASSMPWGGQETQY
TRBV4-3,17,once,ASSQDGTPGLAGVGEQF
TRBV18,13,-,ASSLSGQGDTEAF
TRBV7-9,13,-,SSSLAALVSNEQF
TRBV5-4,13,-,ASSLAGRDYNEQF
TRBV7-9,12,many,ASSLATTVTEAF
TRBV4-1,15,-,ASSQPTRGRDSYEQY
TRBV28,11,-,ATLYGGSPPQH
TRBV5-1,16,-,ASSPLRFSLYSTDTQY
TRBV19,14,-,ASSTAGFGPRETQY
TRBV27,13,-,ASSLTGQGGHEQF
TRBV14,13,-,ASSPRTGESYEQY
TRBV5-6,11,-,ASSLYGSYEQY